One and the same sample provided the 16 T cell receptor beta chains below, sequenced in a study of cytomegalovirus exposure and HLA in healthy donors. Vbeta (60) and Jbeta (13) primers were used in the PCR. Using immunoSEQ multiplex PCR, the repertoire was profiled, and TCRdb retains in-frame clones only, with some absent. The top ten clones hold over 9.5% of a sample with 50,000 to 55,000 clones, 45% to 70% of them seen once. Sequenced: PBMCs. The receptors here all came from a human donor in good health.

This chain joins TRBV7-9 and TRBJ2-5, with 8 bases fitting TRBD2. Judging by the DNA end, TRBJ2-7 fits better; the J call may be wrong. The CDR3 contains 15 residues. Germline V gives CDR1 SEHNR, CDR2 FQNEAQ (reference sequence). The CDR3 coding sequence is TGTGCCAGCAGCTCGGGGGGGGTCGGGATCTACGAGCAGTACTTC. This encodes CASSSGGVGIYEQYF.

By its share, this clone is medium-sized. CDR3 residues: CASSTGGYEQYF. The CDR3, as DNA: TGTGCCAGCAGCACGGGGGGTTACGAGCAGTACTTC. The V call is TRBV6-1, the J call TRBJ2-7, with 7 bases fitting TRBD2. The CDR3 sequence is 12 residues long. V shed 6 bases and J 4 bases; nucleotides not matched to a gene: 3. The V gene's germline CDR1 is MNHNS and CDR2 SASEGT.

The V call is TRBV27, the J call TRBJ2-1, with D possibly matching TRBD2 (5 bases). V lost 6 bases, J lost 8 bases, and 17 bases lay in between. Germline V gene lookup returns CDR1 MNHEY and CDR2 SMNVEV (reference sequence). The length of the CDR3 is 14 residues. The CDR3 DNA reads TGTGCCAGCAGGGCGGTAAGGGCGGGTTATGAGCAGTTCTTC. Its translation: CASRAVRAGYEQFF.

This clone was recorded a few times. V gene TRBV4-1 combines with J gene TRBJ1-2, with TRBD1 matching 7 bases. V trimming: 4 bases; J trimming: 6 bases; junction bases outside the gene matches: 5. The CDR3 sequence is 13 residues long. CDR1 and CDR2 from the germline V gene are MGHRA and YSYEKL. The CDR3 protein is CASSPPTGNGYTF. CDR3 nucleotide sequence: TGCGCCAGCAGCCCGCCGACAGGGAATGGCTACACCTTC.

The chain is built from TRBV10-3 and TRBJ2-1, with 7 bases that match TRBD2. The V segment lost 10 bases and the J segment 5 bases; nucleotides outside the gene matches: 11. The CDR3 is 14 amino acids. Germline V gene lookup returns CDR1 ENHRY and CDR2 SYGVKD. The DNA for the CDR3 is TGTGCCACCTGTCTTAGCGGGCGGAACAATGAGCAGTTCTTC. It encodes CATCLSGRNNEQFF.

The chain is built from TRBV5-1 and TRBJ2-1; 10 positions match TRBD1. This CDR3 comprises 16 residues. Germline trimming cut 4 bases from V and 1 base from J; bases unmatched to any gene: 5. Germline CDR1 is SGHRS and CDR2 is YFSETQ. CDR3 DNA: TGCGCCAGCAGCCCGGACAGGGGGACGTCCTACAATGAGCAGTTCTTC. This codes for CASSPDRGTSYNEQFF. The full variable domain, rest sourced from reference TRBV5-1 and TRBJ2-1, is KAGVTQTPRYLIKTRGQQVTLSCSPISGHRSVSWYQQTPGQGLQFLFEYFSETQRNKGNFPGRFSGRQFSNSRSEMNVSTLELGDSALYLCASSPDRGTSYNEQFFGPGTRLTVL.

In DNA form, the CDR3 reads TGCGCCAGCAGCTTGAACCCAAGTGGGACAGGGAACGGCTACACCTTC. Protein sequence: CASSLNPSGTGNGYTF. The chain combines TRBV5-1 with TRBJ1-2, with 9 bases lining up with TRBD1. V shed 1 base and J 8 bases; nucleotides not matched to a gene: 12. The CDR3 sequence is 16 residues long. Germline CDR1 and CDR2: SGHRS and YFSETQ.

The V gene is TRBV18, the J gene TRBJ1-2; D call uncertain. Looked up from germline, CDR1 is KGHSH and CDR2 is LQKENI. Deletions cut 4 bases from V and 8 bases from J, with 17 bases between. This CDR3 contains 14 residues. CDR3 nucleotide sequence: TGTGCCAGCTCACGGGCAGAGCTACTCGTAGGCTACACCTTC. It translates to CASSRAELLVGYTF.

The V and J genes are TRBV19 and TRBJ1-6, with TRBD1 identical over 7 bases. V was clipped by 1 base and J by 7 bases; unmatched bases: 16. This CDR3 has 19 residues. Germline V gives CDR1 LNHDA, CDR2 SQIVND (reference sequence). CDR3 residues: CASSIGGPRGREGNSPLHF. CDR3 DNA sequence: TGTGCCAGTAGTATAGGGGGCCCGAGGGGGCGCGAGGGGAATTCACCCCTCCACTTT.

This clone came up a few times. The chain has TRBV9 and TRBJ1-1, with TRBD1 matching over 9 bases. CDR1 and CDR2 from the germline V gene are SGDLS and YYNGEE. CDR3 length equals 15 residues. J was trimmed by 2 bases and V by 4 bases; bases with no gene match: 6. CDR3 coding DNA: TGTGCCAGCAGCATAACAGGGGGCCCCAACACTGAAGCTTTCTTT. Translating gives CASSITGGPNTEAFF. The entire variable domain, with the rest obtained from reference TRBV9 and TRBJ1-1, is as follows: DSGVTQTPKHLITATGQRVTLRCSPRSGDLSVYWYQQSLDQGLQFLIQYYNGEERAKGNILERFSAQQFPDLHSELNLSSLELGDSALYFCASSITGGPNTEAFFGQGTRLTVV.

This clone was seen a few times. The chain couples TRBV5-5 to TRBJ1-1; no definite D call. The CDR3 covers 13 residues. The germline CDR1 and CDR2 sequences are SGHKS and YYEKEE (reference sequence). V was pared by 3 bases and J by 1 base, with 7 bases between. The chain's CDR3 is CASSWERNTEAFF. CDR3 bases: TGTGCCAGCAGCTGGGAGAGGAACACTGAAGCTTTCTTT.

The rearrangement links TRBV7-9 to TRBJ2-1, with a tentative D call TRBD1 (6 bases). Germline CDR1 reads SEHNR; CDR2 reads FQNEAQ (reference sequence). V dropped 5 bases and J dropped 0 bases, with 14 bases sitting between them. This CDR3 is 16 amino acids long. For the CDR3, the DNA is TGTGCCAGCAGCCCTCGGGACACAGGCTCCTACAATGAGCAGTTCTTC. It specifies CASSPRDTGSYNEQFF.

CDR3 sequence: CASLPSLNTEAFF. CDR3 in DNA: TGTGCCAGCCTTCCAAGCTTGAACACTGAAGCTTTCTTT. The V call is TRBV18, the J call TRBJ1-1, with D uncertain. V shed 8 bases and J shed 0 bases, with 10 bases lying between them. Looked up from germline, CDR1 is KGHSH and CDR2 is LQKENI. The CDR3 has 13 amino acids.

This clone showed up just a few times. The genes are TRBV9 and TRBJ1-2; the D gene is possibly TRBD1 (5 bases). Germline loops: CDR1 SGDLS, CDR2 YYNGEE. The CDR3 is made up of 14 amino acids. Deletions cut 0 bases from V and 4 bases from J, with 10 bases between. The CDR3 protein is CASSVGGGGYGYTF. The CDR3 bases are TGTGCCAGCAGCGTAGGTGGGGGAGGCTATGGCTACACCTTC. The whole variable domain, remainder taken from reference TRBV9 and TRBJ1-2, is DSGVTQTPKHLITATGQRVTLRCSPRSGDLSVYWYQQSLDQGLQFLIQYYNGEERAKGNILERFSAQQFPDLHSELNLSSLELGDSALYFCASSVGGGGYGYTFGSGTRLTVV.

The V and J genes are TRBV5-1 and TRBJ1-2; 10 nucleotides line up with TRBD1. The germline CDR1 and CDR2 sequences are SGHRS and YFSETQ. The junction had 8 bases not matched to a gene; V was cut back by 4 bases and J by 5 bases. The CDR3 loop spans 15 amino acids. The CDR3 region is CASSLEGQGRYGYTF. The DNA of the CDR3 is TGCGCCAGCAGCCTCGAGGGACAGGGGAGGTATGGCTACACCTTC. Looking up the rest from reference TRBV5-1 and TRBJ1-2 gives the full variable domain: KAGVTQTPRYLIKTRGQQVTLSCSPISGHRSVSWYQQTPGQGLQFLFEYFSETQRNKGNFPGRFSGRQFSNSRSEMNVSTLELGDSALYLCASSLEGQGRYGYTFGSGTRLTVV.

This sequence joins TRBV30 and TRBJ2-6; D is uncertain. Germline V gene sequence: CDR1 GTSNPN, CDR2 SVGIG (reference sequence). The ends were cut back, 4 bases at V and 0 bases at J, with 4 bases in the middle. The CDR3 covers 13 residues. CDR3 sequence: CAWTSSGANVLTF. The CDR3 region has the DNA TGTGCCTGGACATCCTCTGGGGCCAACGTCCTGACTTTC.